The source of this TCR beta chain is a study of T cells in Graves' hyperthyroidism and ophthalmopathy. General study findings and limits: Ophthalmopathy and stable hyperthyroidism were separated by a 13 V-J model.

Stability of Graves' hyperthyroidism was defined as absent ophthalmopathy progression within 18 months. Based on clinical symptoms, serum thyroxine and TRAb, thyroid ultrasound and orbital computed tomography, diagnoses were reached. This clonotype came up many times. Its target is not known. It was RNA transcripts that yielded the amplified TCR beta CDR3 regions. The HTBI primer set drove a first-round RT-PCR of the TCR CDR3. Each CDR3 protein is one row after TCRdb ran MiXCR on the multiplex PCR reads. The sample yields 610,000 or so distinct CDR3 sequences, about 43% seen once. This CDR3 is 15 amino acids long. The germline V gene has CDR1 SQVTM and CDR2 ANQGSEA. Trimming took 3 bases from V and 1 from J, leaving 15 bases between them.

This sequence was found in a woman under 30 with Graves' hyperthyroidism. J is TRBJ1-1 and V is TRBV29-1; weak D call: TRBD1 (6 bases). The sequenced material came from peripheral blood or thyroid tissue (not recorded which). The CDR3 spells CSVDRVGRGNTEAFF. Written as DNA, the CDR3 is TGCAGCGTTGATAGGGTTGGCAGGGGGAACACTGAAGCTTTCTTT.